This T cell receptor (beta chain) was captured in a study of blood T cell repertoires in COVID-19. Study at large: The study drew acute and convalescent COVID-19 samples from the United States, Italy and Spain. T cells, B-cell-depleted T cells, or PBMCs provided the cDNA or gDNA that served as material.

The table came from immunoSEQ multiplex PCR; TCRdb's copy has only in-frame clones and leaves some out. There are roughly 250,000 clones in the sample; 80% to 90% occur only once, and less than 15% lies in the top ten. A Seattle source enrolled patients during active infection and followed them longitudinally. The V end lost 1 base, the J end lost 4 bases, and 5 bases lay between the germline ends. Looked up from germline, CDR1 is SGHNT and CDR2 is YYREEE (reference sequence). The CDR3 is 12 amino acids. The clonotype was recovered from a woman aged 30 to 39 with COVID-19, enrolled during active disease. The rearrangement uses TRBV5-4 and TRBJ1-2; D is ambiguous. Sequenced: peripheral blood. CDR3 region: CASSLSGYGYTF. CDR3 DNA: TGTGCCAGCAGCTTGTCAGGCTATGGCTACACCTTC.